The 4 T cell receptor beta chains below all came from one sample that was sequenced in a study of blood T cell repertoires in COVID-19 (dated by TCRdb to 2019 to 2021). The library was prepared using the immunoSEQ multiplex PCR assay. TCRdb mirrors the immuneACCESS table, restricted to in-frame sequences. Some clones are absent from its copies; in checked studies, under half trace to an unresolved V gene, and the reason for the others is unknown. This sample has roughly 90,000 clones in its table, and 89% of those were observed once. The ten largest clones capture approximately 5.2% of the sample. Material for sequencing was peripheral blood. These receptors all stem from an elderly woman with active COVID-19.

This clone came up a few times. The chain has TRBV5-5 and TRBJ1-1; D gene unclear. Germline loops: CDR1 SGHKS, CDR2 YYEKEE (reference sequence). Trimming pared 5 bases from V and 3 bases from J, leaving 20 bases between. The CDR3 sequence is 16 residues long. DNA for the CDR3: TGTGCCAGCAGGCAGATAGTCGGGTCCTCGGACACTGAAGCTTTCTTT. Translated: CASRQIVGSSDTEAFF. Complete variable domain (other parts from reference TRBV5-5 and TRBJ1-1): DAGVTQSPTHLIKTRGQQVTLRCSPISGHKSVSWYQQVLGQGPQFIFQYYEKEERGRGNFPDRFSARQFPNYSSELNVNALLLGDSALYLCASRQIVGSSDTEAFFGQGTRLTVV.

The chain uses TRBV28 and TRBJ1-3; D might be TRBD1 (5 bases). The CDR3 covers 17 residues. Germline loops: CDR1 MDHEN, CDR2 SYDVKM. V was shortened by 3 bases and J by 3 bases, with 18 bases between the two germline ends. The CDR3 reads CASSFTSGGHHGNTIYF. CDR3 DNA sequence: TGTGCCAGCAGTTTTACCTCGGGGGGTCATCATGGAAACACCATATATTTT.

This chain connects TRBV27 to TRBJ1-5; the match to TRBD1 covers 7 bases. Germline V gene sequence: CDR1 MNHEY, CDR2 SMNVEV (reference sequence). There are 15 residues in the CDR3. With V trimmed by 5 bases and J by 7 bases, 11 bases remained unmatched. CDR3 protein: CASSRGLQGLQPQHF. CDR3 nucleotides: TGTGCCAGCAGTAGGGGCTTACAGGGGTTACAGCCCCAGCATTTT.

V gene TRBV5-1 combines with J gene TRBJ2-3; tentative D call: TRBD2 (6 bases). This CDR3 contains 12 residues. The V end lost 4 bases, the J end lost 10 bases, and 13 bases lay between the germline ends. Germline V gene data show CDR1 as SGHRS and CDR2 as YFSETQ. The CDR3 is CASSPEGLAQYF. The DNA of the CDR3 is TGCGCCAGCAGCCCGGAGGGACTGGCGCAGTATTTT.